A selection of T cell receptor beta chains follows, all from one sample in a study of identical twins. TCRdb reprocessed the 5' RACE reads with MiXCR, giving one entry per CDR3 protein. The sample carries 210,000 or so distinct CDR3 sequences, around 8.1% recorded once. In addition, the sample was reused for a study of yellow fever vaccine responses in identical twins.

Sequencing was done on a sample of memory (CD45RO+) T cells sorted from blood. The receptors were gathered from a woman between 18 and 30 years old in good health. CDR3s include the opening cysteine and the closing phenylalanine or tryptophan. A D gene is named only where the DNA matches it firmly. Clone size is stated in some rows and not others, as once, few, many or a class when expanded.

d_call	clone_size	j_call	v_call	cdr3_nt	cdr3_aa
TRBD2	NA	TRBJ2-1	TRBV6-2/TRBV6-3	TGTGCCAGCAGACAGACTAGCGAGGGTGAGCAGTTCTTC	CASRQTSEGEQFF
NA	many	TRBJ2-3	TRBV5-1	TGCGCCAGCAGCTTGGGGGACAACACAGATACGCAGTATTTT	CASSLGDNTDTQYF
TRBD2	NA	TRBJ2-5	TRBV11-3	TGTGCCAGCAGCTTAGGCCTCGCTAGCGGGAGGCCTCGAAGGTACTTC	CASSLGLASGRPRRYF
NA	NA	TRBJ1-5	TRBV18	TGTGCCAGCTCACGACAGGAGAGCAATCAGCCCCAGCATTTT	CASSRQESNQPQHF
NA	few	TRBJ2-6	TRBV5-6	TGTGCCAGCAGCTTGGATCAGGGGAAATACTCTGGGGCCAACGTCCTGACTTTC	CASSLDQGKYSGANVLTF
NA	few	TRBJ2-3	TRBV23-1	TGCGCCAGCAGTCATGGAGAAAGGGCCGCAGATACGCAGTATTTT	CASSHGERAADTQYF
NA	few	TRBJ2-7	TRBV12-3/TRBV12-4	TGTGCCAGCAGTTTAGCCTCAGCCTCCTACGAGCAGTACTTC	CASSLASASYEQYF
NA	NA	TRBJ1-6	TRBV2	TGTGCCAGCAGTGAGCGTAGTGCCCTCCACTTT	CASSERSALHF
NA	many	TRBJ2-7	TRBV15	TGTGCCACCAGCAGAGATTATACTAGCTCCTACGAGCAGTACTTC	CATSRDYTSSYEQYF
NA	many	TRBJ2-1	TRBV3-1	TGTGCCAGCAGCCAAGATCCAACAGCATACAATGAGCAGTTCTTC	CASSQDPTAYNEQFF
TRBD1	NA	TRBJ1-3	TRBV20-1	TGCAGTGCTAGAAGGACAGGGCTAGGAAACACCATATATTTT	CSARRTGLGNTIYF
NA	NA	TRBJ1-4	TRBV24-1	TGTGCCACCAGTGACCCCTCCTCAACTAATGAAAAACTGTTTTTT	CATSDPSSTNEKLFF
NA	many	TRBJ2-7	TRBV7-9	TGTGCCAGCAGCTTCAAAGGGGGGGGCGAGCAGTACTTC	CASSFKGGGEQYF
TRBD2	NA	TRBJ2-1	TRBV9	TGTGCCAGCAGCGTAGGTCTGGGACTAGCGGGGGGAGGCGGTGAGCAGTTCTTC	CASSVGLGLAGGGGEQFF
NA	few	TRBJ2-3	TRBV14	TGTGCCAGCAGCCAAGATTCGGCGTCAGGGTTGCAGTATTTT	CASSQDSASGLQYF
TRBD1	many	TRBJ1-4	TRBV5-1	TGCGCCAGCAGCCCCCCCGGGACAGGGGTTGAAACTAATGAAAAACTGTTTTTT	CASSPPGTGVETNEKLFF
NA	many	TRBJ2-1	TRBV15	TGTGCCACCAGCAGTAGACGTTACAATGAGCAGTTCTTC	CATSSRRYNEQFF
TRBD1	few	TRBJ1-2	TRBV12-3/TRBV12-4	TGTGCCAGCAGTCCCGGGACAGGGGTTGCCTACACCTTC	CASSPGTGVAYTF
NA	NA	TRBJ2-3	TRBV6-2/TRBV6-3	TGTGCCAGCAGTTATCAAACAGATACGCAGTATTTT	CASSYQTDTQYF
TRBD1	many	TRBJ1-2	TRBV28	TGTGCCAGCAGTTTGTGGAACAGGGGCCAGCAAGATGGCTACACCTTC	CASSLWNRGQQDGYTF
NA	few	TRBJ2-7	TRBV20-1	TGCAGTGCTGAGGATGTTGTGGGCTCTGGGGAGCAGTACTTC	CSAEDVVGSGEQYF
TRBD1	few	TRBJ2-7	TRBV18	TGTGCCAGCTCACCACTTAGCAGGGGGCTAACCTACGAGCAGTACTTC	CASSPLSRGLTYEQYF
NA	NA	TRBJ2-3	TRBV25-1	TGTGCCAGCAGTGATGGGCGTACTAGCACAGATACGCAGTATTTT	CASSDGRTSTDTQYF
NA	many	TRBJ2-1	TRBV7-3	TGTGCCAGCAGCCTGAAATGGGGCGATAACAATGAGCAGTTCTTC	CASSLKWGDNNEQFF
NA	NA	TRBJ1-2	TRBV20-1	TGCAGTGCTAGGTTACGAACCCTTTCAGGGAGCTATGGCTACACCTTC	CSARLRTLSGSYGYTF
NA	many	TRBJ2-3	TRBV4-2	TGTGCCAGCAGCCAAGATCTGAAGCCGACGCAGTATTTT	CASSQDLKPTQYF
NA	many	TRBJ1-4	TRBV7-2	TGTGCCAGCAGCTTAGCAAGAAATGCGTGGGGAAAACTGTTTTTT	CASSLARNAWGKLFF
TRBD1	NA	TRBJ2-7	TRBV28	TGTGCCAGCAGTTTATGGGGTACAGGGGGAGGTTACGAGCAGTACTTC	CASSLWGTGGGYEQYF
NA	many	TRBJ2-1	TRBV5-1	TGCGCCAGCAGCTTGAGTCTAGGTGCAAACAATGAGCAGTTCTTC	CASSLSLGANNEQFF
NA	NA	TRBJ2-1	TRBV20-1	TGCAGGATGAAAATGAGCTCCTACAATGAGCAGTTCTTC	CRMKMSSYNEQFF
NA	NA	TRBJ2-3	TRBV15	TGTGCCACCTCTCGGGGAGATACGCAGTATTTT	CATSRGDTQYF
NA	few	TRBJ2-7	TRBV7-2	TGTGCCAGCAGGCCCTCCAGGGACTCCTTCTACGAGCAGTACTTC	CASRPSRDSFYEQYF
NA	NA	TRBJ2-2	TRBV18	TGTGCCAGCTCACCGGCCAGCCTTGGGACCGGGGAGCTGTTTTTT	CASSPASLGTGELFF
NA	few	TRBJ2-3	TRBV28	TGTGCCAGCATCCTCGCCGGGTGGGGGGCGACAGATACGCAGTATTTT	CASILAGWGATDTQYF
NA	NA	TRBJ2-5	TRBV7-2	TGTGCCAGCAGCTTGAAGACAGCTGGGGAGACCCAGTACTTC	CASSLKTAGETQYF
NA	many	TRBJ1-2	TRBV20-1	TGCAGTGCTAGCTCGGCCGACTATGGCTACACCTTC	CSASSADYGYTF
TRBD2	many	TRBJ2-1	TRBV4-3	TGCGCCAGCAGCCTGGATGCGGGGGGCGGGTTCAATGAGCAGTTCTTC	CASSLDAGGGFNEQFF
NA	many	TRBJ1-2	TRBV12-3/TRBV12-4	TGTGCCAGCAGTTCCCGGGTCCCCATAGATTATGGCTACACCTTC	CASSSRVPIDYGYTF
NA	NA	TRBJ2-6	TRBV12-3/TRBV12-4	TGTGCCTGCAGTTTAGTTGGCAGGGGCCTCGGGGGGGCCAACGTCCTGACTTTC	CACSLVGRGLGGANVLTF
TRBD1	few	TRBJ1-3	TRBV9	TGTGCCAGCAGCGGAGGTCCAGGGGGCGGAAACACCATATATTTT	CASSGGPGGGNTIYF
NA	many	TRBJ1-1	TRBV7-2	TGTGCCAGCAGCTCATCAATGAACACTGAAGCTTTCTTT	CASSSSMNTEAFF
TRBD1	many	TRBJ1-1	TRBV10-3	TGTGCCATCAGAGGGGACAGGGGTAACACTGAAGCTTTCTTT	CAIRGDRGNTEAFF
TRBD2	NA	TRBJ2-7	TRBV15	TGTGCCACCAGCAGAGAAGATAGAGCGGGGGACGAGCAGTACTTC	CATSREDRAGDEQYF
NA	few	TRBJ2-3	TRBV4-1	TGCGCCAGCAGCCAAGTAGCAGGAAGGGGTGATACGCAGTATTTT	CASSQVAGRGDTQYF
NA	NA	TRBJ2-3	TRBV7-2	TGTGCCAGCGGCCGAACATCGGACATTTATACGCAGTATTTT	CASGRTSDIYTQYF
NA	few	TRBJ2-7	TRBV10-3	TGTGCCATCAGTGAGCCCCTCCGCGAGCAGTACTTC	CAISEPLREQYF
NA	many	TRBJ2-1	TRBV29-1	TGCAGCGTGGATAGGGGAGCCGCGGGGGCCAGGTATGAGCAGTTCTTC	CSVDRGAAGARYEQFF
TRBD2	few	TRBJ2-1	TRBV27	TGTGCCAGCAGGCGGCGGGAGGGCCCCTTAGGGAATGAGCAGTTCTTC	CASRRREGPLGNEQFF
TRBD2	few	TRBJ2-5	TRBV7-2	TGTGCCAGCAGCTTTACTAGCGGGGGCCAAGAGACCCAGTACTTC	CASSFTSGGQETQYF
TRBD2	few	TRBJ2-1	TRBV6-5	TGTGCCAGCATTAGACTAGCGGGGCACAATGAGCAGTTCTTC	CASIRLAGHNEQFF
TRBD1	many	TRBJ2-1	TRBV7-9	TGTGCCAGCAGCTTATTGGTAGGGGGACAGCACAATGAGCAGTTCTTC	CASSLLVGGQHNEQFF
NA	NA	TRBJ2-1	TRBV5-5	TGTGCCAGCAGCCCCGGGTGGGGGAGGAATTATGACAATGAGCAGTTCTTC	CASSPGWGRNYDNEQFF
NA	NA	TRBJ2-3	TRBV5-6	TGTGCCAGCAGCCGCCTGTATTCAGATACGCAGTATTTT	CASSRLYSDTQYF
NA	NA	TRBJ2-7	TRBV2	TGTGCCAGCAGTGAGGTTGAAAAAGTTTACGAGCAGTACTTC	CASSEVEKVYEQYF
NA	few	TRBJ2-3	TRBV6-1	TGTGCCAGCAGCTCAGGGGAAGGGGGACCAGATACGCAGTATTTT	CASSSGEGGPDTQYF
NA	few	TRBJ2-1	TRBV6-5	TGTGCCAGCAGTTATTTCGGGGGACAGCAGTTCTTC	CASSYFGGQQFF
NA	NA	TRBJ2-5	TRBV2	TGTGCCAGCACCAAGGCCGAGACCCAGTACTTC	CASTKAETQYF